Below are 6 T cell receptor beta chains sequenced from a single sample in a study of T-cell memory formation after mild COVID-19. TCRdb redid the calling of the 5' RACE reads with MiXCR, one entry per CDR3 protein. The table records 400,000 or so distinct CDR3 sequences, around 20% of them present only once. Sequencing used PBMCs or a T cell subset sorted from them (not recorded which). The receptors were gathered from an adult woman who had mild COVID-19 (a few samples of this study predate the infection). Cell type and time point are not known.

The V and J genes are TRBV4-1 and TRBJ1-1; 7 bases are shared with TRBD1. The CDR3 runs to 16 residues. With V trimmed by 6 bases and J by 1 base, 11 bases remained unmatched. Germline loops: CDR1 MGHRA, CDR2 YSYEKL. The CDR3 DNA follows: TGCGCCAGCAGTCTAACAGGGGACCCGGGGAACACTGAAGCTTTCTTT. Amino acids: CASSLTGDPGNTEAFF.

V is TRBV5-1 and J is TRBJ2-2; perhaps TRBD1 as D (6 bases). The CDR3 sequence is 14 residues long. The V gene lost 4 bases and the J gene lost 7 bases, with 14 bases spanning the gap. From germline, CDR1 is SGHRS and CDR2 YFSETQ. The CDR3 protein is CASSPPGVGGELFF. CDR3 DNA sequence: TGCGCCAGCAGCCCCCCAGGGGTCGGCGGGGAGCTGTTTTTT.

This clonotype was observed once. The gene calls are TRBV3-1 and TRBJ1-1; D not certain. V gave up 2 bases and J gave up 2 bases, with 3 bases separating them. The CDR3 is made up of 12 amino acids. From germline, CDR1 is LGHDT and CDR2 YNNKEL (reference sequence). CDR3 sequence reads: CASSQINTEAFF. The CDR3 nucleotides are TGTGCCAGCAGCCAAATAAACACTGAAGCTTTCTTT.

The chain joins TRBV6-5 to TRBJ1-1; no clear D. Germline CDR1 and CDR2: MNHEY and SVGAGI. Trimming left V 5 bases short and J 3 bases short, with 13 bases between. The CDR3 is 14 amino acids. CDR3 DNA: TGTGCCAGCAGTAAGGAGGGTGCGGACACTGAAGCTTTCTTT. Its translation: CASSKEGADTEAFF.

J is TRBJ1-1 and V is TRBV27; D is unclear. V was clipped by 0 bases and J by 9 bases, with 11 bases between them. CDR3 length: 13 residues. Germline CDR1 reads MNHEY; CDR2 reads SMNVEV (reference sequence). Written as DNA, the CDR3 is TGTGCCAGCAGTTTATCGGGAGGGAGTAAAGCTTTCTTT. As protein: CASSLSGGSKAFF.

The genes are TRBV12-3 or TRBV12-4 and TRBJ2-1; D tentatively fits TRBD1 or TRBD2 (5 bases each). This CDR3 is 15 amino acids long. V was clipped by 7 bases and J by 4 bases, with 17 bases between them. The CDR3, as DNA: TGTGCCAGCAATTCCCTCCGTGGGGGATACAATGAGCAGTTCTTC. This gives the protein CASNSLRGGYNEQFF.